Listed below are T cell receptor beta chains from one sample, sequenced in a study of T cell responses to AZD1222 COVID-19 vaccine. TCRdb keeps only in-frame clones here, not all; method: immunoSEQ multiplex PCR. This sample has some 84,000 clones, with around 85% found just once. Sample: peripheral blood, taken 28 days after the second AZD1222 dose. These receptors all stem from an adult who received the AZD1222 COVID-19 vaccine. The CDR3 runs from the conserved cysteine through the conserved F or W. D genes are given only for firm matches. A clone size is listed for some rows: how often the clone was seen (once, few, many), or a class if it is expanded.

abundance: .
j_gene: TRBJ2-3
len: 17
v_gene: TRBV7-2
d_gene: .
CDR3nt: TGTGCCAGCAGCATGGCCCCACTAATATCTAGCACAGATACGCAGTATTTT
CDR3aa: CASSMAPLISSTDTQYF

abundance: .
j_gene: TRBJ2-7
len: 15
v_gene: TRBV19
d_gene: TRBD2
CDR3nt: TGTGCCAGTAGTATCGCAGAGCGGGGCACCTACGAGCAGTACTTC
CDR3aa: CASSIAERGTYEQYF

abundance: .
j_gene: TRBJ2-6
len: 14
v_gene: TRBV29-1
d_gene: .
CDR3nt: TGCAGCGTGGCGCCCGGTTCTGGGGCCAACGTCCTGACTTTC
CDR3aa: CSVAPGSGANVLTF

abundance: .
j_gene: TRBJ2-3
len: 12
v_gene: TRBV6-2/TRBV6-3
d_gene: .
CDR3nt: TGTGCCAGCAGTTACCCCCCAGATACGCAGTATTTT
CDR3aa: CASSYPPDTQYF

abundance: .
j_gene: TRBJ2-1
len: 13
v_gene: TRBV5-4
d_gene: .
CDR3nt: TGTGCCAGCAGCTCTACTAGGAACAATGAGCAGTTCTTC
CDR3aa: CASSSTRNNEQFF

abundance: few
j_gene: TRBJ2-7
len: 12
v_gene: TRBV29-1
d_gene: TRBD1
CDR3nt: TGCAGCGTTGAGGAGACAGGGGCCGAGCAGTACTTC
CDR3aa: CSVEETGAEQYF

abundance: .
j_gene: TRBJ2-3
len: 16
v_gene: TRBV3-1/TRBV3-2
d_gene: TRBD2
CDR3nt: TGTGCCAGCAGCCAAGGTCCTAGCGGTAATGGGGATACGCAGTATTTT
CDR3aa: CASSQGPSGNGDTQYF

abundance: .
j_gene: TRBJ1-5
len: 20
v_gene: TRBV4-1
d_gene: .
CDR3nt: TGCGCCAGCAGCCAAGATCTCGGCAGGGGAGGCGGTTATAGCAATCAGCCCCAGCATTTT
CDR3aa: CASSQDLGRGGGYSNQPQHF

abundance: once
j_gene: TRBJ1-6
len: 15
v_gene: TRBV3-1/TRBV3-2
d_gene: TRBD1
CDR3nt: TGTGCCAGCAGCCAAAGGGGGCAGGACCTCTCACCCCTCCACTTT
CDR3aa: CASSQRGQDLSPLHF

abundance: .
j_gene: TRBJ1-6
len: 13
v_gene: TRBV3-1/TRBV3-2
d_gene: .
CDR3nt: TGTGCCAGCCAAAACGCCTATAATTCACCCCTCCACTTT
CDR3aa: CASQNAYNSPLHF

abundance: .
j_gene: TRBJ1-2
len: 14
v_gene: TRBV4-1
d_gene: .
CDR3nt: TGCGCCAGCAGCCCTTCGGGGAATAACTATGGCTACACCTTC
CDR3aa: CASSPSGNNYGYTF

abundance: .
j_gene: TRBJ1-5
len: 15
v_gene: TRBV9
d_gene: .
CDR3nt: TGTGCCAGCAGCGAGGGGGGGGGAATAAGCCAGCCCCAGCATTTT
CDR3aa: CASSEGGGISQPQHF

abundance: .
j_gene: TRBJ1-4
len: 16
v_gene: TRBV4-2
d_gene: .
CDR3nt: TGTGCCAGCAGCCAAGATTGGAACAGGGAGGTTGAAAAACTGTTTTTT
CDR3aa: CASSQDWNREVEKLFF

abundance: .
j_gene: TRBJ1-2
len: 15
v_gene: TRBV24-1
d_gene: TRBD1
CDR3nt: TGTGCCACCAGTGACACACCTGGGACAGCATATGGCTACACCTTC
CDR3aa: CATSDTPGTAYGYTF

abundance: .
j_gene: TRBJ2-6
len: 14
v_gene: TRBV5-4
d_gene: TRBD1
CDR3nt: TGTGCCATTTCACAGGGGTCTGGGGCCAACGTCCTGACTTTC
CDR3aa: CAISQGSGANVLTF

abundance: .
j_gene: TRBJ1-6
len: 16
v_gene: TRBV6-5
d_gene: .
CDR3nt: TGTGCCAGCAGTTACGGGGTCCCAGGGACTAATTCACCCCTCCACTTT
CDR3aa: CASSYGVPGTNSPLHF

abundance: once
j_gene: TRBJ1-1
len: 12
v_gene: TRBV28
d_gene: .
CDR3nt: TGTGCCAGCAGTGAGATAGGGGAGGAAGCTTTCTTT
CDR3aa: CASSEIGEEAFF

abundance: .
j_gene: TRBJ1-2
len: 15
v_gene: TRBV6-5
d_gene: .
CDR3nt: TGTGCCAGCAGTTTACAGGGCTGGGGGAACTATGGCTACACCTTC
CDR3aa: CASSLQGWGNYGYTF

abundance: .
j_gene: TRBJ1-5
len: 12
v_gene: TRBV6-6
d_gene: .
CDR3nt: TGTGCCAGCACCCCGAGCGGGTTGCCCCAGCATTTT
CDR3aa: CASTPSGLPQHF

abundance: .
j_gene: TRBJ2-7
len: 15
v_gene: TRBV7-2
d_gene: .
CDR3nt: TGTGCCAGCAGCTTCTCCGGGACTGCTCCTTCCGAGCAGTACTTC
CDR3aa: CASSFSGTAPSEQYF

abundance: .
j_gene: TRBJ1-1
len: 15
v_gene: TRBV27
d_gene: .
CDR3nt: TGTGCCAGCAGTTTAAGGACAGTCATGAACACTGAAGCTTTCTTT
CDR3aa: CASSLRTVMNTEAFF

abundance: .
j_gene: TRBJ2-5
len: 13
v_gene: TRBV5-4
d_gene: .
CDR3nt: TGTGCCAGCAGCTTTTCGGGAACCGAGACCCAGTACTTC
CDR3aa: CASSFSGTETQYF

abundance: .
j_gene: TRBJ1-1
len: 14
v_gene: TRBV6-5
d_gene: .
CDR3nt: TGTGCCAGCAGTTACTCGACGAGGGACACTGAAGCTTTCTTT
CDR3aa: CASSYSTRDTEAFF

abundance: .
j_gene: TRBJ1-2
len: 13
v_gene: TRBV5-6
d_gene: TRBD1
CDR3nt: TGTGCCAGCAGCTTCGGGACAGGGTATGGCTACACCTTC
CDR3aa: CASSFGTGYGYTF

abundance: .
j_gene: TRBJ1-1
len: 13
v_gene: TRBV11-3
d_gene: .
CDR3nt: TGTGCCAGCAGCGTAACAGGGAACACTGAAGCTTTCTTT
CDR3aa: CASSVTGNTEAFF

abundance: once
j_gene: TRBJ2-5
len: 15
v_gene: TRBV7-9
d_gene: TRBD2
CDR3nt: TGTGCCAGCAGCTATAGCGGGGGGGCCGAGGAGACCCAGTACTTC
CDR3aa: CASSYSGGAEETQYF

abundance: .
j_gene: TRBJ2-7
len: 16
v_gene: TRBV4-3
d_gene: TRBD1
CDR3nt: TGCGCCAGCAGCCAAACCGCCGGGACAGGTTTTATCGAGCAGTACTTC
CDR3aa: CASSQTAGTGFIEQYF

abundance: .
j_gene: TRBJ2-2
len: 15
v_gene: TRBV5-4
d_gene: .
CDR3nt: TGTGCCAGCAGCTCGACGGGGACGAACACCGGGGAGCTGTTTTTT
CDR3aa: CASSSTGTNTGELFF

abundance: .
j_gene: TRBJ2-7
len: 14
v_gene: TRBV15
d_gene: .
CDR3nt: TGTGCCACCAGCAGAGACCCAGGATGGGACGAGCAGTACTTC
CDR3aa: CATSRDPGWDEQYF

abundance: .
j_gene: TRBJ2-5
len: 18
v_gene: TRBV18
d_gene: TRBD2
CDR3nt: TGTGCCAGCTCACCACCTAACTCCCAGCGGGGGGGACAAGAGACCCAGTACTTC
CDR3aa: CASSPPNSQRGGQETQYF

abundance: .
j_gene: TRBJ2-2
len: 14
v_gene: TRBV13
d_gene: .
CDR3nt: TGTGCCAGCAGCTTAGGACGGGCGGCCGGGGAGCTGTTTTTT
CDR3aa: CASSLGRAAGELFF

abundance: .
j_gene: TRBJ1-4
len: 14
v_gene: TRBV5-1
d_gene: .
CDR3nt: TGCGCCAGCAGGAGGCGGCAGTTGGATGAAAAACTGTTTTTT
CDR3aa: CASRRRQLDEKLFF

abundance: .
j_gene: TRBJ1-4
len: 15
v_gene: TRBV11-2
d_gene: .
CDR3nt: TGTGCCAGCAGCTTAGTTTCCGGGGCGGGTGAAAAACTGTTTTTT
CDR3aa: CASSLVSGAGEKLFF

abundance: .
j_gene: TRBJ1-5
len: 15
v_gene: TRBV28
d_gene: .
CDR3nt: TGTGCCAGCAGTTTTTACGGGGGGGCCAATCAGCCCCAGCATTTT
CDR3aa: CASSFYGGANQPQHF

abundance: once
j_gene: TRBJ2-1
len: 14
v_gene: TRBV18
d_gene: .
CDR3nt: TGTGCCAGCTCACCATCACAGGGCTACAATGAGCAGTTCTTC
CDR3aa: CASSPSQGYNEQFF

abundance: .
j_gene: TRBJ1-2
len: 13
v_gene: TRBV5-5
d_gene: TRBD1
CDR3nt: TGTGCCAGCAGCTCACTACAGGGGAGCGGCTACACCTTC
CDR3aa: CASSSLQGSGYTF

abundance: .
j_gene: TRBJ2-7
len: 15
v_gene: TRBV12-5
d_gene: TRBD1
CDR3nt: TGTGCTAGTGGTCCACATAGGGACAGTAGCTACGAGCAGTACTTC
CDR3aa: CASGPHRDSSYEQYF

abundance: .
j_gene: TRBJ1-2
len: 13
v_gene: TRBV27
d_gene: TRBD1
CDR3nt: TGTGCCAGCAGCACAGACAGGGGACATGGCTACACCTTC
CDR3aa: CASSTDRGHGYTF

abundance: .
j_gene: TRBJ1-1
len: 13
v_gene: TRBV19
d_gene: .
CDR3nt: TGTGCCAGTAGTATAGGTGGAGGGGCTGAAGCTTTCTTT
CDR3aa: CASSIGGGAEAFF

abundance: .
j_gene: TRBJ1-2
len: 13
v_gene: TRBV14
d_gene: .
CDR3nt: TGTGCCAGCAGCGGCGGGGAACGTTATGGCTACACCTTC
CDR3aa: CASSGGERYGYTF

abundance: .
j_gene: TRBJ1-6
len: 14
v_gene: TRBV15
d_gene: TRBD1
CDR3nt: TGTGCCACCAGCAGAGGGACAGGGGTTAGGCCCCTCCACTTT
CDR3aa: CATSRGTGVRPLHF

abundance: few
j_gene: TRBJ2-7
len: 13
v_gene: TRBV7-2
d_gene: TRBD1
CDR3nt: TGTGCCAGCAGCAACAATCAGGGGGCAGAGCAGTACTTC
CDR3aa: CASSNNQGAEQYF

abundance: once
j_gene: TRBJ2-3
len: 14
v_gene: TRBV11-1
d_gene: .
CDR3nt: TGTGCCAGCAGCTTAGAGGTGGGGCGAGGTACGCAGTATTTT
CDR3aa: CASSLEVGRGTQYF

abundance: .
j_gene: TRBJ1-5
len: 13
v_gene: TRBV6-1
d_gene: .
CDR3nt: TGTGCCAGCAGCCCGGGGGGGCATCAGCCCCAGCATTTT
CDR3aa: CASSPGGHQPQHF

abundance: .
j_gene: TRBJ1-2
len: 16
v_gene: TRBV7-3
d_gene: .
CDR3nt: TGTGCCAGCAGCCCCAGACCGCGGAACGTCGGGTATGGCTACACCTTC
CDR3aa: CASSPRPRNVGYGYTF

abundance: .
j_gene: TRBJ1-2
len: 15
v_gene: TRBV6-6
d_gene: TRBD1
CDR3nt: TGTGCCATTCGTACGGGACAGGGGACGGGCTATGGCTACACCTTC
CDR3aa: CAIRTGQGTGYGYTF

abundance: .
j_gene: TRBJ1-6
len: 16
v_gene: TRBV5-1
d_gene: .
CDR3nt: TGCGCCAGCAGCCTAAGCGAGGGACCACGGGATTCACCCCTCCACTTT
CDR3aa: CASSLSEGPRDSPLHF

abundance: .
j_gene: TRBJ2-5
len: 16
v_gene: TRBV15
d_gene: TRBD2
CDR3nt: TGTGCCACCAGCAGGACAAGCGGGGCCGGCGGGGAGACCCAGTACTTC
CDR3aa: CATSRTSGAGGETQYF

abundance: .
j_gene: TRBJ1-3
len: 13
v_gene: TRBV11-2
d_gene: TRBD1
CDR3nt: TGTGCCAGCAGCCAGGGGGCAGGAAACACCATATATTTT
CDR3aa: CASSQGAGNTIYF

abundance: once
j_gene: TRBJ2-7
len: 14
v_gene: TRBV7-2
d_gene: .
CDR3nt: TGTGCCAGCAGCCCCGAGGACGGTTTTCGGGAGCAGTACTTC
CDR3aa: CASSPEDGFREQYF

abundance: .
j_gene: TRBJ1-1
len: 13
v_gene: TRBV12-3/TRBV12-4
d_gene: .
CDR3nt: TGTGCCAGCAGTTTTTTGGGGGGGGCTGAAGCTTTCTTT
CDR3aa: CASSFLGGAEAFF

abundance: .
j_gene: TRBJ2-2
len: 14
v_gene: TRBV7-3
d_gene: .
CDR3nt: TGTGCCAGCAGCGGGGGGACCCGCGGCGGGGAGCTGTTTTTT
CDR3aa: CASSGGTRGGELFF

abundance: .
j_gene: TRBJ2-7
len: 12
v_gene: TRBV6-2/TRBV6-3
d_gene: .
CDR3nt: TGTGCCAGCGGCCAGAATTTTTACGAGCAGTACTTC
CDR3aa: CASGQNFYEQYF

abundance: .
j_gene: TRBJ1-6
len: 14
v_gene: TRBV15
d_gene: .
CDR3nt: TGTGCCACCAGCAGAGATGGGTCGGGTTCACCCCTCCACTTT
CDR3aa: CATSRDGSGSPLHF

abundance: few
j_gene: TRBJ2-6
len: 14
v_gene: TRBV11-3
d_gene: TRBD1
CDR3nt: TGTGCCAGCAGTATGGGACAGGATAACAACGTCCTGACTTTC
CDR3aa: CASSMGQDNNVLTF

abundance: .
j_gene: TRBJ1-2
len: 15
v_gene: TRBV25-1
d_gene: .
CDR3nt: TGTGCCAGCAGTGAATTGGACAGCCTTAACTATGGCTACACCTTC
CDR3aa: CASSELDSLNYGYTF

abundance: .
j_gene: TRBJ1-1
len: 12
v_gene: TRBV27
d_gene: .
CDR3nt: TGTGCCAGCGCAACGGGGAACACTGAAGCTTTCTTT
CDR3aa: CASATGNTEAFF

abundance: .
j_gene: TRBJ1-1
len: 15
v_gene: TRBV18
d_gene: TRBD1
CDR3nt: TGTGCCAGCTCACCACCCACAGGGGCGAACACTGAAGCTTTCTTT
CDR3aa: CASSPPTGANTEAFF

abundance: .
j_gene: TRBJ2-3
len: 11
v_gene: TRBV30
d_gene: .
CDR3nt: TGTGCCTGGGGGAGCACAGATACGCAGTATTTT
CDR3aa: CAWGSTDTQYF